Listed here are 32 T cell receptor beta chains from one sample, sequenced in a study of T cell repertoires in MIS-A myocarditis. Using immunoSEQ multiplex PCR, the repertoire was profiled, and TCRdb retains in-frame clones only, with some absent. The sample records 10,000 to 13,000 clones, 75% to 85% being singletons. Specimen: right ventricle heart tissue obtained at autopsy. These receptors were taken from a man aged 18 to 30 with fulminant myocarditis from multisystem inflammatory syndrome in adults (MIS-A) after COVID-19.

The genes are TRBV14 and TRBJ2-2; D not resolved. Germline CDR1 is SGHDN and CDR2 is FVKESK. V was cut by 1 base and J by 0 bases, with 6 bases left in between. This CDR3 is built from 15 residues. CDR3 bases: TGTGCCAGCAGCCAAGGGGTAACGAACACCGGGGAGCTGTTTTTT. Protein sequence: CASSQGVTNTGELFF.

The chain joins TRBV30 to TRBJ2-7; D is unresolved. V was trimmed by 2 bases and J by 2 bases, leaving 10 bases between them. Looked up from germline, CDR1 is GTSNPN and CDR2 is SVGIG (reference sequence). The CDR3 has 13 residues. The CDR3 DNA sequence: TGTGCCTGGAGTCCAATCTTTACCTACGAGCAGTACTTC. Protein: CAWSPIFTYEQYF.

CDR3 residues: CSDIGVTEAFF. CDR3 sequence (DNA): TGCAGTGATATCGGGGTGACTGAAGCTTTCTTT. V gene TRBV20-1 combines with J gene TRBJ1-1; D is unresolved. V dropped 7 bases and J dropped 5 bases, with 11 bases sitting between them. Germline lookup yields CDR1 DFQATT and CDR2 SNEGSKA (reference sequence). The CDR3 contains 11 residues.

This chain uses TRBV29-1 with TRBJ1-2; D is uncertain. CDR3 size: 11 residues. Germline loops: CDR1 SQVTM, CDR2 ANQGSEA. V dropped 8 bases and J dropped 6 bases, with 13 bases sitting between them. The CDR3 coding sequence is TGCAGCCCGTGGGAAACCCATGGCTACACCTTC. Protein sequence: CSPWETHGYTF.

The V call is TRBV4-1, the J call TRBJ2-6; weak D call: TRBD2 (5 bases). The CDR3 sequence is 21 residues long. Germline V CDR1 and CDR2: MGHRA, YSYEKL. Trimming took 4 bases from V and 0 from J, leaving 25 bases between them. Written as DNA, the CDR3 is TGCGCCAGCAGCCCCCCCTTATTGTTTCCTAGCCGTGTCTCTGGGGCCAACGTCCTGACTTTC. Amino acid sequence: CASSPPLLFPSRVSGANVLTF.

This rearrangement joins TRBV14 to TRBJ2-3; the D is unclear. Trimming shortened V by 2 bases and J by 2 bases, and 14 bases separated the two germline ends. Germline CDR1 reads SGHDN; CDR2 reads FVKESK. The CDR3 covers 16 residues. CDR3 sequence: CASSQQTTALTDTQYF. The CDR3 region has the DNA TGTGCCAGCAGCCAACAGACAACAGCTCTCACAGATACGCAGTATTTT.

The rearrangement uses TRBV28 and TRBJ2-2; the D is unclear. Trimming left V 4 bases short and J 0 bases short, with 6 bases between. Germline loops: CDR1 MDHEN, CDR2 SYDVKM. The CDR3 is 14 residues long. CDR3 residues: CASSWSSNTGELFF. In DNA form, the CDR3 reads TGTGCCAGCAGTTGGTCCTCGAACACCGGGGAGCTGTTTTTT.

The rearrangement links TRBV20-1 to TRBJ1-2, with D maybe TRBD1 (6 bases). There are 12 residues in the CDR3. Trimming removed 3 bases from V and 7 bases from J, with 12 bases in between. The germline CDR1 and CDR2 sequences are DFQATT and SNEGSKA (reference sequence). This CDR3 is CSASWGAPGYTF. Here the CDR3 DNA reads TGCAGTGCTAGTTGGGGGGCACCTGGCTACACCTTC.

This chain joins TRBV10-1 and TRBJ2-3, with 7 bases that match TRBD2. This CDR3 region has 17 residues. V dropped 5 bases and J dropped 2; count of bases not matched to a gene: 13. The germline V gene has CDR1 WNHNN and CDR2 SYGVQD (reference sequence). The CDR3 DNA reads as TGCGCCAGCAGTCCCGAAGGGACTAAGGGGATCACAGATACGCAGTATTTT. This sequence encodes CASSPEGTKGITDTQYF.

The chain combines TRBV4-1 with TRBJ2-5; 8 nucleotides align to TRBD1. V shed 4 bases and J 3 bases; nucleotides not matched to a gene: 4. The CDR3 consists of 14 residues. The V gene's germline CDR1 is MGHRA and CDR2 YSYEKL. The CDR3 reads CASSRGQAEETQYF. The CDR3 DNA is TGCGCCAGCAGCCGGGGACAGGCGGAAGAGACCCAGTACTTC.

The rearrangement links TRBV14 to TRBJ1-3; no firm D call. Germline CDR1 reads SGHDN; CDR2 reads FVKESK. The V and J ends lost 1 base and 4 bases respectively, with 11 bases between them. The CDR3 runs to 15 residues. The CDR3 DNA follows: TGTGCCAGCAGCCAAGCTCTCCACCCGGGAAACACCATATATTTT. Its protein product is CASSQALHPGNTIYF.

The V call is TRBV10-3, the J call TRBJ1-1, with 8 bases matching TRBD1. V was pared by 4 bases and J by 3 bases, with 7 bases of the junction left unmatched. The CDR3 contains 15 residues. Germline values: CDR1 ENHRY, CDR2 SYGVKD. CDR3 coding DNA: TGTGCCATCAGTGGTCAGACAGGGGTCGACACTGAAGCTTTCTTT. It encodes CAISGQTGVDTEAFF.

The genes are TRBV7-9 and TRBJ1-4; D unclear. Germline lookup yields CDR1 SEHNR and CDR2 FQNEAQ (reference sequence). V lost 5 bases to trimming and J lost 4 bases, with 17 bases between them. The CDR3 has 16 amino acids. Here the CDR3 reads CASSPFGQNLNEKLFF. The CDR3 region has the DNA TGTGCCAGCAGCCCCTTCGGCCAGAACCTTAATGAAAAACTGTTTTTT. Using reference TRBV7-9 and TRBJ1-4 for the parts outside the CDR3, the full variable domain is DTGVSQNPRHKITKRGQNVTFRCDPISEHNRLYWYRQTLGQGPEFLTYFQNEAQLEKSRLLSDRFSAERPKGSFSTLEIQRTEQGDSAMYLCASSPFGQNLNEKLFFGSGTQLSVL.

This sequence joins TRBV9 and TRBJ1-3; 10 bases are shared with TRBD1. V was pared by 2 bases and J by 1 base, with 12 bases of the junction left unmatched. This CDR3 contains 19 residues. The germline V gene encodes CDR1 SGDLS and CDR2 YYNGEE. CDR3 DNA: TGTGCCAGCAGCGTGGGACAGGGGTTTCAGCCGGGGTCTGGAAACACCATATATTTT. This encodes CASSVGQGFQPGSGNTIYF.

The chain carries TRBV7-2 and TRBJ1-2, with 9 bases identical to TRBD1. V gave up 4 bases and J gave up 5 bases; unmatched junction bases: 8. Germline V gene data show CDR1 as SGHTA and CDR2 as FQGNSA. CDR3 length: 15 amino acids. The DNA for the CDR3 is TGTGCCAGCAGCTATAAGACCGGACAGGGGTATGGCTACACCTTC. As protein: CASSYKTGQGYGYTF.

This clone came up a few times. V usage is TRBV2 and J usage is TRBJ1-2; 11 nucleotides match TRBD1. Germline V CDR1 and CDR2: SNHLY, FYNNEI. This CDR3 region has 16 residues. V dropped 4 bases and J dropped 8; count of bases not matched to a gene: 12. The DNA of the CDR3 is TGTGCCAGCAGTGTTACGTTCGGGACAGGGGGTGGAGGCTACACCTTC. Protein sequence: CASSVTFGTGGGGYTF.

The chain employs TRBV4-3 and TRBJ1-4; unclear D gene. The ends were cut back, 4 bases at V and 0 bases at J, with 3 bases in the middle. This CDR3 has 13 residues. The germline V gene has CDR1 LGHNA and CDR2 YSLEER. The DNA for the CDR3 is TGCGCCAGCAGCCGCGCAACTAATGAAAAACTGTTTTTT. Translation: CASSRATNEKLFF.

This clone was observed a few times. The chain carries TRBV27 and TRBJ1-5; D is possibly TRBD1 (5 bases). Germline V gene data show CDR1 as MNHEY and CDR2 as SMNVEV (reference sequence). The CDR3 contains 14 residues. V lost 4 bases to trimming and J lost 1 base, with 8 bases between them. The CDR3 here is CASSSGDSNQPQHF. CDR3 nucleotide sequence: TGTGCCAGCAGTTCGGGGGACAGCAATCAGCCCCAGCATTTT.

This chain uses TRBV5-8 with TRBJ1-1; D gene unclear. V lost 4 bases and J lost 7, with 17 bases in between. CDR1 is SGHTS and CDR2 is YDEGEE in the germline V gene. CDR3 size: 14 residues. The CDR3 DNA reads as TGTGCCAGCAGCCTGACGGGGTCCTATGGTGAAGCTTTCTTT. It codes for CASSLTGSYGEAFF.

The V and J genes are TRBV20-1 and TRBJ1-1, with D uncertain. Trimming pared 6 bases from V and 7 bases from J, leaving 12 bases between. In germline, CDR1 is DFQATT, CDR2 SNEGSKA (reference sequence). This CDR3 spans 11 amino acids. The CDR3 coding sequence is TGCAGTGCCCAGGAACGACTTGAAGCTTTCTTT. It yields the protein CSAQERLEAFF.

The chain is built from TRBV9 and TRBJ1-3; possibly TRBD1 for D (6 bases). Trimming removed 0 bases at V and 1 base at J, with 8 bases between. Germline CDR1 reads SGDLS; CDR2 reads YYNGEE. This CDR3 contains 15 residues. The CDR3: CASSVEGGSGNTIYF. The CDR3 region has the DNA TGTGCCAGCAGCGTAGAAGGGGGATCTGGAAACACCATATATTTT.

The genes are TRBV6-5 and TRBJ2-3; D unclear. CDR1 is MNHEY and CDR2 is SVGAGI in the germline V gene. CDR3 length equals 15 residues. Trimming stripped 6 bases from V and 0 bases from J, with 13 bases between. CDR3 amino acids: CASRPVGQSTDTQYF. The CDR3, as DNA: TGTGCCAGCAGACCCGTTGGGCAAAGCACAGATACGCAGTATTTT.

The rearrangement links TRBV11-2 to TRBJ2-3; D gene ambiguous. The CDR3 spans 17 residues. The ends were cut back, 0 bases at V and 7 bases at J, with 20 bases in the middle. Germline CDR1 is SGHAT and CDR2 is FQNNGV. CDR3 sequence reads: CASSLDRRARARYTQYF. CDR3 coding DNA: TGTGCCAGCAGCTTAGATCGTAGGGCCCGAGCCCGATATACGCAGTATTTT.

This chain uses TRBV10-2 with TRBJ1-1; 9 bases fit TRBD1. The J segment lost 1 base and the V segment lost 9 bases, leaving 3 bases of the junction unmatched. CDR1 and CDR2 (germline): WSHSY, SAAADI. The CDR3 spans 13 residues. DNA of the CDR3: TGCGCCAGGGCACAGGGGGCGAACACTGAAGCTTTCTTT. Translated, it gives CARAQGANTEAFF.

The chain carries TRBV6-2 or TRBV6-3 and TRBJ1-1; D unresolved. The CDR3 is made up of 14 amino acids. Trimming left V 2 bases short and J 1 base short, with 8 bases between. Germline V CDR1 and CDR2: MNHEY, SVGEGT. The CDR3 nucleotides read TGTGCCAGCAGTTACGGTTCGGGGAACACTGAAGCTTTCTTT. Translated, it gives CASSYGSGNTEAFF.

The chain recombines TRBV3-1 (or the pseudogene TRBV3-2) with TRBJ1-2; maybe TRBD1 (5 bases). This CDR3 has 15 amino acids. Trimming took off 1 base at V and 8 bases at J, with 17 bases between the two ends. CDR1 LGHDT and CDR2 YNNKEL come from the germline V gene (reference sequence). CDR3 protein: CASSQVMGVWRGYTF. The CDR3 nucleotides are TGTGCCAGCAGCCAAGTTATGGGGGTATGGCGAGGCTACACCTTC.

The CDR3 here is CASSRGTGNTIYF. The CDR3 DNA is TGTGCCAGTAGTAGAGGGACCGGAAACACCATATATTTT. The chain uses TRBV19 and TRBJ1-3, with D possibly TRBD1 on 5 matching bases. Trimming took 4 bases from V and 4 from J, leaving 8 bases between them. The CDR3 is 13 residues long. The germline gives CDR1 LNHDA, CDR2 SQIVND (reference sequence).

The chain combines TRBV5-6 with TRBJ2-3; 7 positions agree with TRBD2. Per germline, CDR1 SGHDT and CDR2 YYEEEE. With V trimmed by 5 bases and J by 0 bases, 3 bases remained unmatched. The CDR3 runs 14 residues. Here the CDR3 DNA reads TGTGCCAGCAGTTTGCGGGGGAGCACAGATACGCAGTATTTT. This sequence encodes CASSLRGSTDTQYF.

This clone is a singleton in its sample. The chain links TRBV7-2 to TRBJ2-3; D not resolved. Deletions cut 1 base from V and 2 bases from J, with 10 bases between. This CDR3 is built from 15 residues. CDR1 and CDR2 from the germline V gene are SGHTA and FQGNSA. The CDR3, as DNA: TGTGCCAGCAGCTTAGTAGAATCGTCCACAGATACGCAGTATTTT. As protein: CASSLVESSTDTQYF.

This clone has only a few counts. The gene calls are TRBV7-9 and TRBJ2-7, with 10 bases lining up with TRBD1. Germline values: CDR1 SEHNR, CDR2 FQNEAQ (reference sequence). The J segment lost 3 bases and the V segment lost 5 bases, leaving 13 bases of the junction unmatched. The length of the CDR3 is 17 residues. The CDR3 spells CASSPPGTGVTGYEQYF. The CDR3 nucleotides are TGTGCCAGCAGCCCCCCCGGGACAGGGGTAACGGGCTACGAGCAGTACTTC.

This rearrangement joins TRBV7-9 to TRBJ2-3, with a tentative D call TRBD2 (7 bases). V was pared by 5 bases and J by 5 bases, with 23 bases between. CDR1 is SEHNR, CDR2 FQNEAQ, per germline (reference sequence). CDR3 size: 17 residues. The CDR3, as DNA: TGTGCCAGCAGCCCTAGCGGTAGGGGGGGGCCAGGAGATACGCAGTATTTT. The encoded protein is CASSPSGRGGPGDTQYF.

This chain joins TRBV15 and TRBJ2-7; a weak D match, TRBD1 (6 bases). This CDR3 comprises 15 residues. V lost 1 base and J 0 bases, leaving 10 bases between the germline ends. Germline V gene lookup returns CDR1 LNHNV and CDR2 YYDKDF (reference sequence). The CDR3 protein is CATSRGGTPSYEQYF. DNA of the CDR3: TGTGCCACCAGCAGAGGAGGGACACCCTCCTACGAGCAGTACTTC.